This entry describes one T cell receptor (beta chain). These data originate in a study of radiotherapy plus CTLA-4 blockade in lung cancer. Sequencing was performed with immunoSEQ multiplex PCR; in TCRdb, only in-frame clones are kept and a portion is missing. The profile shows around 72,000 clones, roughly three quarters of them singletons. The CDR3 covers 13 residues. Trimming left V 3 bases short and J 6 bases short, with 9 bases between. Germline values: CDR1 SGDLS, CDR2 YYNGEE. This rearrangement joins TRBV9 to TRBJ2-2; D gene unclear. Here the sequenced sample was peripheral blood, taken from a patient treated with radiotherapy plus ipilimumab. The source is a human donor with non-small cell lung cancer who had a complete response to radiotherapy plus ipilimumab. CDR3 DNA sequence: TGTGCCAGCAGCGGGTCAGGCCCCGGGGAGCTGTTTTTT. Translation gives CASSGSGPGELFF.